This TCR beta chain was captured by sequencing in a study of shared clonotypes between healthy human individuals. Study-wide background: The donor group consisted of a couple of women and a few men, aged 18 to 49.

Regarding this clone: Its antigen is still unknown.

Donation came from healthy HIV-negative adults that had no recent acute infections or vaccinations. Study results and limitations: Blood was the only sampled material, and tissue repertoires likely differ.

The authors' processing: Junction-only sequences produced by ImmunoSEQ had no quality scores, so filtering differed. Some clones are missing from TCRdb's copy, which holds only in-frame ones; the method was immunoSEQ multiplex PCR. V and J calls and clone size are as listed in that table; D and trimming were resolved from the DNA. The table includes 400,000 to 600,000 clones, around 79% detected once. V was trimmed by 3 bases and J by 1 base, leaving 4 bases between them. Per germline, CDR1 LNHNV and CDR2 YYDKDF (reference sequence). The CDR3 length is 13 residues. The rearrangement joins TRBV15 to TRBJ1-5; no definite D call. The clonotype comes from a woman in her 40s in good health. Some clones in this sample may be carry-over from other donors' samples. The sequenced material came from PBMCs. CDR3 coding DNA: TGTGCCACCAGCAGGATGAGCAATCAGCCCCAGCATTTT. Translated: CATSRMSNQPQHF.